This T cell receptor beta chain was identified in a study of CD8 T cells in ankylosing spondylitis. Study-wide results and caveats: Within matched ankylosing spondylitis synovial fluid, disease-linked clones were reportedly significantly enriched. Disease-linked clones proved CD8+ and comparatively uncommon in peripheral blood. Apparently characteristic of ankylosing spondylitis blood was a TCR beta motif (roughly 8 highly homologous variants).

Quantitative 5'-RACE with molecular barcodes produced the TCR beta libraries. TCRdb processed the 5' RACE reads anew with MiXCR; each CDR3 protein has one entry. The table has about 350,000 distinct CDR3 sequences, approximately 22% seen once; the top ten hold about an eighth. This clonotype occurred a few times. Antigen unknown. CDR3 length: 14 amino acids. Germline V gene sequence: CDR1 SGHAT, CDR2 FQNNGV. V shed 5 bases and J 6 bases; nucleotides not matched to a gene: 8. Sequencing was done on a sample of blood, either unsorted or a sorted T cell fraction (not recorded which). The TCR sequence derives from a male donor with ankylosing spondylitis or in good health (not recorded which). V usage is TRBV11-2 and J usage is TRBJ2-5, with 8 bases identical to TRBD1. DNA of the CDR3: TGTGCCAGCAGCCAAGGGACAGGAAAAAAGACCCAGTACTTC. Protein sequence: CASSQGTGKKTQYF.